These 27 T cell receptor beta chains came from one sample sequenced in a study of T cell clonotyping in hematopoietic cell transplantation. The data were produced by immunoSEQ multiplex PCR, yet TCRdb's version contains in-frame clones alone and is incomplete. This sample carries about 12,000 clones, roughly 89% of them seen once, and the ten largest clones take 6.5% to 9%. This sample comprised PBMCs, obtained 100 days after allogeneic stem cell transplant. The receptors shown here come from a female patient in her fifties who had an allogeneic stem cell transplant from an unrelated donor, so the T cells may come from the graft donor. Some clones in this sample may be carry-over from other donors' samples.

The chain uses TRBV27 and TRBJ2-3; 9 nucleotides match TRBD2. Germline V gene lookup returns CDR1 MNHEY and CDR2 SMNVEV (reference sequence). The CDR3 covers 15 residues. V trimming: 3 bases; J trimming: 7 bases; junction bases outside the gene matches: 8. CDR3: CASSFISSGGYTQYF. The DNA for the CDR3 is TGTGCCAGCAGTTTCATAAGTAGCGGGGGTTATACGCAGTATTTT.

J is TRBJ2-3 and V is TRBV10-3; the D call may be TRBD1 or TRBD2 (5 bases each). The CDR3 has 15 amino acids. Germline V lookup: CDR1 ENHRY, CDR2 SYGVKD. The CDR3 here is CALRGDGWSTDTQYF. The CDR3 DNA reads as TGTGCTCTACGAGGGGACGGATGGAGCACAGATACGCAGTATTTT.

The V and J genes are TRBV13 and TRBJ1-3; D might be TRBD1 (6 bases). This CDR3 is 17 amino acids long. Trimming removed 4 bases from V and 4 bases from J, with 20 bases in between. Germline assignment: CDR1 PRHDT and CDR2 FYEKMQ (reference sequence). CDR3 region: CASSSARDTSRGNTIYF. As DNA, the CDR3 is TGTGCCAGCAGCTCCGCCCGGGACACCTCCAGGGGAAACACCATATATTTT.

CDR3 bases: TGTGCCAGCAGTGAAGTATGGGGCCCCTACGAGCAGTACGTC. Its translation is CASSEVWGPYEQYV. This chain connects TRBV2 to TRBJ2-7; possible D gene TRBD1, 5 bases. The germline gives CDR1 SNHLY, CDR2 FYNNEI. V shed 1 base and J shed 2 bases, with 9 bases lying between them. CDR3 length equals 14 residues.

The genes are TRBV19 and TRBJ2-2; a possible D gene is TRBD1 (6 bases). The V and J ends lost 3 bases and 1 base respectively, with 24 bases between them. Germline loops: CDR1 LNHDA, CDR2 SQIVND (reference sequence). There are 20 residues in the CDR3. CDR3 sequence (DNA): TGTGCCAGTAGTATTGAGGTTTATTACACAGGGCAGAGGAACACCGGGGAGCTGTTTTTT. The encoded protein is CASSIEVYYTGQRNTGELFF.

J is TRBJ1-1 and V is TRBV2; TRBD1 might be the D (6 bases). Looked up from germline, CDR1 is SNHLY and CDR2 is FYNNEI. The CDR3 is 13 residues long. V was shortened by 4 bases and J by 1 base, with 7 bases between the two germline ends. CDR3 sequence (DNA): TGTGCCAGCAGTGGACAGGAGAACACTGAAGCTTTCTTT. It translates to CASSGQENTEAFF. Variable domain in full (rest from reference TRBV2 and TRBJ1-1): EPEVTQTPSHQVTQMGQEVILRCVPISNHLYFYWYRQILGQKVEFLVSFYNNEISEKSEIFDDQFSVERPDGSNFTLKIRSTKLEDSAMYFCASSGQENTEAFFGQGTRLTVV.

This sequence joins TRBV4-2 and TRBJ2-7; 8 nucleotides line up with TRBD1. The CDR3 length is 15 residues. Unmatched junction bases numbered 7, after V lost 1 base and J lost 5 bases. Germline values: CDR1 LGHNA, CDR2 YNFKEQ. Written as DNA, the CDR3 is TGTGCCAGCAGCCAAGGCCGGGACAGGTTCGACGAGCAGTACTTC. It yields the protein CASSQGRDRFDEQYF.

This clone was detected only once. The V and J genes are TRBV18 and TRBJ2-2; D unclear. V was clipped by 1 base and J by 0 bases, with 9 bases between them. Germline values: CDR1 KGHSH, CDR2 LQKENI. The CDR3 covers 16 residues. The CDR3 bases are TGTGCCAGCTCACCACGTGTACCATCGAACACCGGGGAGCTGTTTTTT. Its translation: CASSPRVPSNTGELFF.

The V gene is TRBV7-2, the J gene TRBJ2-3; D unclear. CDR1 SGHTA and CDR2 FQGNSA come from the germline V gene. V lost 1 base to trimming and J lost 8 bases, with 16 bases between them. The CDR3 extends over 15 amino acids. This CDR3 reads CASSLGGARTGTQYF. The CDR3, as DNA: TGTGCCAGCAGCTTAGGTGGCGCCCGTACTGGTACGCAGTATTTT.

This clone appeared once. This sequence joins TRBV28 and TRBJ2-5; weak D call: TRBD2 (6 bases). Germline V gives CDR1 MDHEN, CDR2 SYDVKM. V was trimmed by 5 bases and J by 5 bases, leaving 15 bases between them. The CDR3 covers 14 residues. The CDR3, as DNA: TGTGCCAGCAGTCCTAAGACTAGTTGGGAGACCCAGTACTTC. The encoded protein is CASSPKTSWETQYF.

This chain links TRBV5-6 with TRBJ2-6; 12 bases are a match to TRBD1. Trimming removed 4 bases from V and 3 bases from J; junction bases left unmatched: 8. Per germline, CDR1 SGHDT and CDR2 YYEEEE. This CDR3 contains 18 residues. CDR3 region: CASSPGTGGWYGANVLTF. The CDR3 coding sequence is TGTGCCAGCAGCCCCGGGACAGGGGGCTGGTATGGGGCCAACGTCCTGACTTTC.

This clone appeared a single time. The chain uses TRBV5-4 and TRBJ1-3; a possible D gene is TRBD1 (6 bases). V shed 4 bases and J shed 4 bases, with 15 bases lying between them. The germline CDR1 and CDR2 sequences are SGHNT and YYREEE (reference sequence). The CDR3 extends over 15 amino acids. CDR3 region: CASSIRQAGGNTIYF. CDR3 DNA sequence: TGTGCCAGCAGCATCCGACAGGCAGGGGGAAACACCATATATTTT.

This clone was picked up one time. V and J are TRBV7-8 and TRBJ2-3; 9 bases align to TRBD2. Germline lookup yields CDR1 SGHVS and CDR2 FQNEAQ. The CDR3 covers 14 residues. Losses at the gene ends were 5 bases for V and 5 bases for J; bases not matched to a gene: 5. The CDR3 region has the DNA TGTGCCAGCAGCCCCACACTAGCGGGAGATACGCAGTATTTT. Translating gives CASSPTLAGDTQYF.

V gene TRBV7-2 combines with J gene TRBJ2-1, with 13 bases aligning to TRBD2. Per the germline V gene, CDR1 is SGHTA and CDR2 is FQGNSA. The CDR3 length is 15 residues. V dropped 5 bases and J dropped 7; count of bases not matched to a gene: 5. The CDR3 sequence: CASSPWTSGSNEQFF. The DNA for the CDR3 is TGTGCCAGCAGCCCGTGGACTAGCGGGAGTAATGAGCAGTTCTTC.

V usage is TRBV6-1 and J usage is TRBJ1-1; D remains ambiguous. This CDR3 region has 12 residues. V lost 0 bases and J 10 bases, leaving 9 bases between the germline ends. CDR1 and CDR2 (germline): MNHNS, SASEGT. The CDR3 protein is CASSEASYVAFF. DNA for the CDR3: TGTGCCAGCAGTGAAGCCTCATACGTAGCTTTCTTT.

The chain's CDR3 is CASSTGGAGSYNEQFF. The CDR3 DNA reads TGTGCCAGCAGCACAGGGGGCGCGGGGTCCTACAATGAGCAGTTCTTC. The chain joins TRBV5-4 to TRBJ2-1; TRBD1 matches at 9 bases. Per germline, CDR1 SGHNT and CDR2 YYREEE (reference sequence). V gave up 4 bases and J gave up 1 base; unmatched junction bases: 6. The CDR3 sequence is 16 residues long.

This chain connects TRBV7-8 to TRBJ2-3, with 8 bases identical to TRBD2. The ends lost 3 bases at V and 10 bases at J; junction bases unmatched: 6. The CDR3 consists of 13 residues. Germline CDR1 and CDR2: SGHVS and FQNEAQ. The CDR3 bases are TGTGCCAGCAGCTTCGTTCGGGAGGGGTCGCAGTATTTT. Translated: CASSFVREGSQYF.

The V gene is TRBV4-2, the J gene TRBJ2-5, with D perhaps TRBD2 (6 bases). Germline V CDR1 and CDR2: LGHNA, YNFKEQ. The V end lost 0 bases, the J end lost 5 bases, and 19 bases lay between the germline ends. The CDR3 has 17 amino acids. The CDR3 DNA reads as TGTGCCAGCAGCCAAGAAACTCTGACCTCCCGGGGGGAGACCCAGTACTTC. Translating it yields CASSQETLTSRGETQYF.

The chain employs TRBV7-8 and TRBJ1-1, with D hard to call. The CDR3 spans 15 residues. Germline values: CDR1 SGHVS, CDR2 FQNEAQ. V lost 1 base and J 6 bases, leaving 15 bases between the germline ends. The CDR3 spells CASSLVYGALAEAFF. The CDR3 DNA is TGTGCCAGCAGCTTAGTATACGGTGCTCTGGCTGAAGCTTTCTTT. The full variable domain, in which reference TRBV7-8 and TRBJ1-1 provide the parts outside the CDR3, is GAGVSQSPRYKVAKRGQDVALRCDPISGHVSLFWYQQALGQGPEFLTYFQNEAQLDKSGLPSDRFFAERPEGSVSTLKIQRTQQEDSAVYLCASSLVYGALAEAFFGQGTRLTVV.

The chain links TRBV10-3 to TRBJ1-6, with D possibly TRBD1 on 5 matching bases. In germline, CDR1 is ENHRY, CDR2 SYGVKD. The CDR3 is 16 residues long. Trimming cost V 6 bases and J 9 bases, with 21 bases left between them. The CDR3 loop is CAIRVDSGAAISPLHF. CDR3 bases: TGTGCCATCAGGGTTGACAGCGGGGCGGCAATTTCACCCCTCCACTTT.

This chain joins TRBV11-3 and TRBJ2-7; D call uncertain. The V gene lost 2 bases and the J gene lost 7 bases, with 18 bases spanning the gap. Germline CDR1 SGHNT, CDR2 YENEEA. CDR3 length equals 15 residues. The CDR3 DNA is TGTGCCAGCAGCTTACCTAAGACCCCCGCCGGGGAGCAGTACGTC. Protein: CASSLPKTPAGEQYV.

The CDR3 DNA follows: TGTGCCATCAGTGGAGGCATGGGGGGAGCTTTCTTT. As protein: CAISGGMGGAFF. V is TRBV10-3 and J is TRBJ1-1; tentatively, D is TRBD1 (5 bases). Trimming took off 4 bases at V and 10 bases at J, with 13 bases between the two ends. CDR3 length: 12 amino acids. CDR1 and CDR2 from the germline V gene are ENHRY and SYGVKD.

The chain uses TRBV29-1 and TRBJ2-3, with unresolved D. V lost 7 bases and J lost 5, with 10 bases in between. From germline, CDR1 is SQVTM and CDR2 ANQGSEA. CDR3 length: 11 residues. The CDR3 here is CSETQQDTQYF. The CDR3 DNA follows: TGCAGCGAGACACAGCAAGATACGCAGTATTTT.

The chain employs TRBV7-9 and TRBJ1-2; D may be TRBD1 (6 bases). CDR1 and CDR2 from the germline V gene are SEHNR and FQNEAQ (reference sequence). The CDR3 contains 13 residues. V gave up 5 bases and J gave up 4 bases, with 11 bases separating them. Written as DNA, the CDR3 is TGTGCCAGCAGCGTCGGGACATCCTATGGCTACACCTTC. It translates to CASSVGTSYGYTF.

This clone was observed a single time. This chain uses TRBV7-8 with TRBJ2-7; no clear D gene. The germline gives CDR1 SGHVS, CDR2 FQNEAQ. This CDR3 is 13 amino acids long. V gave up 5 bases and J gave up 3 bases, with 11 bases separating them. For the CDR3, the DNA is TGTGCCAGCAGCCTACCGGACCTCTACGAGCAGTACTTC. Its translation: CASSLPDLYEQYF. The full variable domain, rest sourced from reference TRBV7-8 and TRBJ2-7, is GAGVSQSPRYKVAKRGQDVALRCDPISGHVSLFWYQQALGQGPEFLTYFQNEAQLDKSGLPSDRFFAERPEGSVSTLKIQRTQQEDSAVYLCASSLPDLYEQYFGPGTRLTVT.

This chain joins TRBV4-2 and TRBJ1-3; TRBD1 might be the D (5 bases). Germline assignment: CDR1 LGHNA and CDR2 YNFKEQ. The CDR3 sequence is 16 residues long. V dropped 4 bases and J dropped 0 bases, with 13 bases sitting between them. The CDR3, as DNA: TGTGCCAGCAGCCCCTCGGGGCGGATCTCTGGAAACACCATATATTTT. It yields the protein CASSPSGRISGNTIYF.

This chain connects TRBV5-1 to TRBJ1-2; no definite D call. Germline V gives CDR1 SGHRS, CDR2 YFSETQ. The CDR3 length is 14 residues. Between the trimmed V and J ends, which lost 3 bases and 4 bases, there was a span of 13 bases. CDR3 residues: CASSYPDGGYGYTF. The CDR3 region has the DNA TGCGCCAGCAGCTATCCGGACGGTGGCTATGGCTACACCTTC. Variable domain in full (rest from reference TRBV5-1 and TRBJ1-2): KAGVTQTPRYLIKTRGQQVTLSCSPISGHRSVSWYQQTPGQGLQFLFEYFSETQRNKGNFPGRFSGRQFSNSRSEMNVSTLELGDSALYLCASSYPDGGYGYTFGSGTRLTVV.